These 4 T cell receptor beta chains originate from one sample sequenced in a study of T cell responses to AZD1222 COVID-19 vaccine. Here immunoSEQ multiplex PCR was the method, and the copy in TCRdb shows in-frame clones only, minus some. Found here are roughly 260,000 clones, over 90% of them singletons; the top ten hold roughly 0.6%. The sample was peripheral blood, taken on day 0 of AZD1222 vaccination. These receptors all stem from an adult in good health.

V is TRBV4-1 and J is TRBJ1-4; no definite D call. Germline CDR1 reads MGHRA; CDR2 reads YSYEKL. Trimming pared 1 base from V and 4 bases from J, leaving 7 bases between. The CDR3 covers 14 residues. The CDR3 sequence: CASSQVTVNEKLFF. The CDR3 DNA reads TGCGCCAGCAGCCAAGTTACAGTTAATGAAAAACTGTTTTTT.

The J gene is TRBJ2-1, the V gene TRBV4-2; 9 bases are a match to TRBD2. The CDR3 extends over 16 amino acids. The V gene's germline CDR1 is LGHNA and CDR2 YNFKEQ. V lost 0 bases and J lost 6; bases outside the gene matches: 6. Here the CDR3 reads CASSQEEGLAINEQFF. The CDR3 coding sequence is TGTGCCAGCAGCCAAGAAGAGGGACTAGCAATCAATGAGCAGTTCTTC.

The chain's CDR3 is CASSPSFLENTEAFF. The CDR3, as DNA: TGCGCCAGCAGCCCATCCTTTTTAGAGAACACTGAAGCTTTCTTT. The chain combines TRBV5-1 with TRBJ1-1; no definite D call. This CDR3 spans 15 amino acids. V was cut by 4 bases and J by 1 base, with 14 bases left in between. In germline, CDR1 is SGHRS, CDR2 YFSETQ.

This clone showed up just a few times. This chain connects TRBV6-2 or TRBV6-3 to TRBJ2-7, with D perhaps matching TRBD2 (6 bases). Trimming removed 2 bases from V and 3 bases from J, with 14 bases in between. Looked up from germline, CDR1 is MNHEY and CDR2 is SVGEGT. The CDR3 totals 15 residues. The CDR3 here is CASSYAPGGFYEQYF. The CDR3 region has the DNA TGTGCCAGCAGTTACGCCCCCGGGGGATTCTACGAGCAGTACTTC.